Presented here are 17 T cell receptor beta chains from one specimen sequenced in a study of cytomegalovirus exposure and HLA in healthy donors. Both 60 Vbeta primers and 13 Jbeta primers went into the PCR. Repertoires were generated with immunoSEQ multiplex PCR, while TCRdb's copy carries only in-frame clones and drops some. The sample has 200,000 to 250,000 clones, roughly 70% seen once. The sequenced sample consisted of PBMCs. The source is a man aged 40-49 years in good health and CMV-seropositive.

The V gene is TRBV18, the J gene TRBJ1-4; 8 positions match TRBD1. Trimming removed 3 bases from V and 3 bases from J; junction bases left unmatched: 0. Looked up from germline, CDR1 is KGHSH and CDR2 is LQKENI. The length of the CDR3 is 14 residues. CDR3: CASSPGQANEKLFF. CDR3 DNA sequence: TGTGCCAGCTCACCGGGACAGGCTAATGAAAAACTGTTTTTT.

This chain uses TRBV7-2 with TRBJ1-1; D might be TRBD1 (6 bases). Germline loops: CDR1 SGHTA, CDR2 FQGNSA. V was trimmed by 5 bases and J by 6 bases, leaving 19 bases between them. This CDR3 has 15 residues. The CDR3 DNA is TGTGCCAGCAGCCCGGGGGGGCGCGGTCTCTCTGAAGCTTTCTTT. This translates into CASSPGGRGLSEAFF.

CDR3: CATSILPTAYEQYF. CDR3 nucleotide sequence: TGTGCCACCAGCATACTACCGACGGCCTACGAGCAGTACTTC. The genes are TRBV15 and TRBJ2-7; D is uncertain. This CDR3 comprises 14 residues. Trimming cost V 4 bases and J 2 bases, with 12 bases left between them. Per the germline V gene, CDR1 is LNHNV and CDR2 is YYDKDF (reference sequence).

The J gene is TRBJ1-1, the V gene TRBV15, with D possibly being TRBD1 (5 bases). Germline V gene lookup returns CDR1 LNHNV and CDR2 YYDKDF (reference sequence). The CDR3 consists of 17 residues. V was pared by 1 base and J by 0 bases, with 15 bases between. The CDR3 DNA reads TGTGCCACCAGCAGAGGACAGCTAATGGAAATGAACACTGAAGCTTTCTTT. This encodes CATSRGQLMEMNTEAFF.

This chain links TRBV13 with TRBJ2-7, with TRBD1 matching over 8 bases. CDR3 length: 14 amino acids. Per germline, CDR1 PRHDT and CDR2 FYEKMQ (reference sequence). After removal of 4 bases from V and 2 bases from J, the junction contained 4 bases not matched to a gene. This CDR3 is CASSYGQGTYEQYF. CDR3 nucleotide sequence: TGTGCCAGCAGCTACGGACAGGGAACCTACGAGCAGTACTTC. Based on the CDR3 plus reference TRBV13 and TRBJ2-7, the full variable domain is AAGVIQSPRHLIKEKRETATLKCYPIPRHDTVYWYQQGPGQDPQFLISFYEKMQSDKGSIPDRFSAQQFSDYHSELNMSSLELGDSALYFCASSYGQGTYEQYFGPGTRLTVT.

Only a few counts were recorded for this clone. The same CDR3 can be traced to other DNA sequences in this sample. The rearrangement uses TRBV7-6 and TRBJ1-1, with D unclear. Trimming stripped 5 bases from V and 7 bases from J, with 11 bases between. This CDR3 has 12 amino acids. The germline V gene has CDR1 SGHVS and CDR2 FNYEAQ. The DNA for the CDR3 is TGTGCCAGCAGCCCGGGTGGCAGTGAAGCTTTCTTT. Translating gives CASSPGGSEAFF.

The chain couples TRBV11-3 to TRBJ2-7; 7 bases line up with TRBD1. After removal of 4 bases from V and 5 bases from J, the junction contained 14 bases not matched to a gene. This CDR3 has 16 residues. The germline gives CDR1 SGHNT, CDR2 YENEEA. Here the CDR3 reads CASSSPFKGQDNEQYF. As DNA, the CDR3 is TGTGCCAGCAGCTCACCCTTTAAAGGACAGGACAACGAGCAGTACTTC.

The chain has TRBV2 and TRBJ1-1; tentative D call: TRBD1 (6 bases). Germline V CDR1 and CDR2: SNHLY, FYNNEI. There are 16 residues in the CDR3. V lost 7 bases and J 1 base, leaving 19 bases between the germline ends. The CDR3 coding sequence is TGTGCCAGCACCCGAGGGGGGGGGATGGGGAACACTGAAGCTTTCTTT. Its translation is CASTRGGGMGNTEAFF.

The chain uses TRBV2 and TRBJ2-6; D is uncertain. V was cut by 0 bases and J by 5 bases, with 8 bases left in between. Germline V gene data show CDR1 as SNHLY and CDR2 as FYNNEI. The CDR3 loop spans 15 amino acids. DNA of the CDR3: TGTGCCAGCAGTGAAGCGCTAGGTCGGGCCAACGTCCTGACTTTC. Translated, it gives CASSEALGRANVLTF.

V is TRBV10-3 and J is TRBJ1-4; 7 bases are shared with TRBD1. V shed 2 bases, J shed 6 bases, and the junction held 3 bases outside the gene matches. Germline-derived CDR1 and CDR2 are ENHRY and SYGVKD. The length of the CDR3 is 14 residues. In nucleotides, the CDR3 is TGTGCCATCAGTGAGCTGACAGGGCATGAAAAACTGTTTTTT. This translates into CAISELTGHEKLFF.

V is TRBV16 and J is TRBJ2-5; the match to TRBD2 covers 8 bases. The germline V gene encodes CDR1 KGHSY and CDR2 FQNENV. The trim removed 2 bases at V and 1 base at J, leaving 9 bases unmatched. The CDR3 sequence is 17 residues long. This CDR3 reads CASSQVPSGRGQETQYF. CDR3 nucleotide sequence: TGTGCCAGCAGCCAAGTCCCTTCCGGGAGGGGCCAAGAGACCCAGTACTTC.

For the CDR3, the DNA is TGTGCCAGCAGTTACATGCGACAGGGGGGCTACGAGCAGTACTTC. Translation gives CASSYMRQGGYEQYF. The chain links TRBV6-5 to TRBJ2-7, with TRBD1 identical over 9 bases. CDR1 is MNHEY and CDR2 is SVGAGI in the germline V gene. The ends lost 2 bases at V and 3 bases at J; junction bases unmatched: 5. The CDR3 runs to 15 residues.

A few counts support this clone. V usage is TRBV25-1 and J usage is TRBJ1-4; 7 bases are shared with TRBD1. CDR3 length: 14 residues. CDR1 MGHDK and CDR2 SYGVNS come from the germline V gene. Germline trimming cut 0 bases from V and 8 bases from J; bases unmatched to any gene: 3. The CDR3 sequence is CASSEYGQDEKLFF. The CDR3 DNA is TGTGCCAGCAGTGAATACGGACAGGACGAAAAACTGTTTTTT.

The chain links TRBV5-6 to TRBJ2-1; D is unresolved. Trimming stripped 2 bases from V and 1 base from J, with 4 bases between. CDR1 is SGHDT and CDR2 is YYEEEE in the germline V gene. The CDR3 consists of 13 residues. CDR3 sequence reads: CASSFVSYNEQFF. In DNA form, the CDR3 reads TGTGCCAGCAGCTTCGTTTCCTACAATGAGCAGTTCTTC.

This clone was found a few times. The rearrangement links TRBV6-1 to TRBJ1-2; D perhaps matches TRBD1 (5 bases). Germline loops: CDR1 MNHNS, CDR2 SASEGT. CDR3 size: 13 residues. V lost 7 bases and J lost 4, with 13 bases in between. CDR3 amino acids: CASIPGGGYGYTF. CDR3 DNA sequence: TGTGCCAGCATTCCTGGGGGGGGCTATGGCTACACCTTC.

The V and J genes are TRBV6-5 and TRBJ1-5; D call uncertain. CDR1 and CDR2 from the germline V gene are MNHEY and SVGAGI. Deletions cut 7 bases from V and 7 bases from J, with 14 bases between. This CDR3 is 13 amino acids long. Written as DNA, the CDR3 is TGTGCCAGCAATCCGGCGGAGGGACAGCCCCAGCATTTT. Protein product: CASNPAEGQPQHF.

This clone has a handful of counts. The rearrangement joins TRBV5-4 to TRBJ2-3, with 11 bases identical to TRBD2. Germline CDR1 is SGHNT and CDR2 is YYREEE (reference sequence). CDR3 size: 17 residues. V gave up 0 bases and J gave up 3 bases; unmatched junction bases: 6. CDR3 sequence reads: CASSLAWLAGGTDTQYF. CDR3 DNA sequence: TGTGCCAGCAGCTTGGCCTGGCTAGCGGGGGGAACAGATACGCAGTATTTT. The variable domain in full, completed from reference TRBV5-4 and TRBJ2-3, reads ETGVTQSPTHLIKTRGQQVTLRCSSQSGHNTVSWYQQALGQGPQFIFQYYREEENGRGNFPPRFSGLQFPNYSSELNVNALELDDSALYLCASSLAWLAGGTDTQYFGPGTRLTVL.